This passage covers 11 T cell receptor beta chains from one sample sequenced in a study of cytomegalovirus exposure and HLA in healthy donors. Vbeta (60) and Jbeta (13) primers were used in the PCR. Profiled with immunoSEQ multiplex PCR; TCRdb holds only in-frame clones, not every one. The sample yields about 120,000 clones, 65% to 75% seen once. Sequenced material: PBMCs. The receptors derive from a woman between 45 and 60 years old in good health and CMV-seropositive.

The chain joins TRBV4-1 to TRBJ1-2; 9 bases match TRBD1. Germline V lookup: CDR1 MGHRA, CDR2 YSYEKL. The CDR3 runs to 15 residues. J lost 9 bases, V lost 0 bases, and 8 bases had no gene match. Here the CDR3 DNA reads TGCGCCAGCAGCCAAGATGCCGGGACAGGGAGAAGCTACACCTTC. Translated: CASSQDAGTGRSYTF.

The chain uses TRBV29-1 and TRBJ2-5; 10 nucleotides line up with TRBD2. Judging by the DNA end, TRBJ2-7 fits better; the J call may be wrong. The CDR3 is 15 residues long. Germline values: CDR1 SQVTM, CDR2 ANQGSEA. CDR3 region: CSVTPTSGRSYEQYF. The DNA for the CDR3 is TGCAGCGTGACCCCGACTAGCGGGCGCTCCTACGAGCAGTACTTC.

The rearrangement uses TRBV5-1 and TRBJ1-4, with D possibly being TRBD1 (6 bases). Germline CDR1 SGHRS, CDR2 YFSETQ. The length of the CDR3 is 15 residues. V was pared by 3 bases and J by 3 bases, with 12 bases between. CDR3 region: CASSYLTGANEKLFF. In DNA, the CDR3 is TGCGCCAGCAGCTACCTGACAGGAGCTAATGAAAAACTGTTTTTT.

This clone has more than one count but fewer than ten. V usage is TRBV28 and J usage is TRBJ2-1, with 8 bases matching TRBD2. The germline CDR1 and CDR2 sequences are MDHEN and SYDVKM. The CDR3 extends over 18 amino acids. Trimming removed 7 bases from V and 0 bases from J; junction bases left unmatched: 14. The CDR3, as DNA: TGTGCCAGCACCCGGGGACAAGGAAGCGGGAGCTCCTACAATGAGCAGTTCTTC. Amino acid sequence: CASTRGQGSGSSYNEQFF.

Notes on this clone: Other DNA variants within this sample encode the same CDR3. The rearrangement uses TRBV19 and TRBJ1-1, with D unclear. Germline assignment: CDR1 LNHDA and CDR2 SQIVND (reference sequence). The V end was cut by 3 bases, the J end by 0 bases, with 8 bases between. The CDR3 length is 14 residues. Here the CDR3 DNA reads TGTGCCAGTAGTATCGGCGGCATGAACACTGAAGCTTTCTTT. It translates to CASSIGGMNTEAFF.

The rearrangement joins TRBV5-6 to TRBJ2-3, with a weak D call TRBD2 (6 bases). CDR3 length: 12 residues. CDR1 and CDR2 (germline): SGHDT, YYEEEE. Trimming took off 4 bases at V and 5 bases at J, with 8 bases between the two ends. CDR3 nucleotide sequence: TGTGCCAGCAGCCCGGGACTAGATACGCAGTATTTT. This codes for CASSPGLDTQYF.

This chain connects TRBV2 to TRBJ1-3; TRBD1 agrees at 9 bases. V dropped 3 bases and J dropped 4; count of bases not matched to a gene: 10. This CDR3 has 17 residues. Germline CDR1 SNHLY, CDR2 FYNNEI. The CDR3 coding sequence is TGTGCCAGCAGTGACGGGACAGGGCGCGCACAAGGAAACACCATATATTTT. This sequence encodes CASSDGTGRAQGNTIYF.

The V and J genes are TRBV7-2 and TRBJ1-3; D remains unclear. Deletions cut 1 base from V and 7 bases from J, with 14 bases between. The CDR3 has 15 amino acids. CDR1 is SGHTA, CDR2 FQGNSA, per germline. CDR3 in amino acids: CASSLGGGSGNTIYF. DNA of the CDR3: TGTGCCAGCAGCTTAGGTGGCGGAAGCGGGAACACCATATATTTT.

This clone was counted only a few times. The chain has TRBV5-1 and TRBJ2-3; 11 bases are shared with TRBD2. There are 16 residues in the CDR3. The J segment lost 1 base and the V segment lost 3 bases, leaving 4 bases of the junction unmatched. In germline, CDR1 is SGHRS, CDR2 YFSETQ. The CDR3 DNA reads as TGCGCCAGCAGCTCACTGACTAGCGGGGGCACAGATACGCAGTATTTT. Translation gives CASSSLTSGGTDTQYF.

The rearrangement links TRBV29-1 to TRBJ1-2; no reliable D call. The CDR3 extends over 12 amino acids. From germline, CDR1 is SQVTM and CDR2 ANQGSEA. The germline V and J ends were trimmed by 5 bases and 4 bases, with 11 bases remaining between them. CDR3 sequence reads: CSVRLQVYGYTF. CDR3 bases: TGCAGCGTTCGCCTCCAGGTCTATGGCTACACCTTC.

The chain has TRBV6-4 and TRBJ2-1; 8 nucleotides match TRBD1. Trimming removed 0 bases from V and 4 bases from J; junction bases left unmatched: 2. This CDR3 has 15 residues. Germline-derived CDR1 and CDR2 are MRHNA and SNTAGT. CDR3 bases: TGTGCCAGCAGTGACTCCGACAGGGGTTACAATGAGCAGTTCTTC. Protein sequence: CASSDSDRGYNEQFF.